This TCR beta chain was captured in a study of blood T cell repertoires in COVID-19. Study in general: Material from acute and convalescent COVID-19 was sourced from the United States, Italy and Spain. In each case, the material was cDNA or gDNA derived from T cells, B-cell-depleted T cells, or PBMCs.

Authors' methods: Amplification of reference gene primers provided the estimated nucleated cell counts. Produced via immunoSEQ multiplex PCR; TCRdb's table is partial and in-frame only. D and trimming were read from the DNA, whereas the V and J calls and clone size are those reported in that table. The sample has 120,000 to 150,000 clones, less than 90% seen once. This clone is a singleton in its sample. This TCR came from a human donor in a cohort sampled during active COVID-19. The sequenced sample consisted of peripheral blood.

The CDR3 spells CASTRGSTVEAFF. DNA of the CDR3: TGTGCCAGCACCAGGGGCTCCACCGTTGAAGCTTTCTTT. The genes are TRBV12-3 or TRBV12-4 and TRBJ1-1; possibly TRBD1 for D (6 bases). This CDR3 contains 13 residues. V shed 7 bases and J shed 7 bases, with 16 bases lying between them.